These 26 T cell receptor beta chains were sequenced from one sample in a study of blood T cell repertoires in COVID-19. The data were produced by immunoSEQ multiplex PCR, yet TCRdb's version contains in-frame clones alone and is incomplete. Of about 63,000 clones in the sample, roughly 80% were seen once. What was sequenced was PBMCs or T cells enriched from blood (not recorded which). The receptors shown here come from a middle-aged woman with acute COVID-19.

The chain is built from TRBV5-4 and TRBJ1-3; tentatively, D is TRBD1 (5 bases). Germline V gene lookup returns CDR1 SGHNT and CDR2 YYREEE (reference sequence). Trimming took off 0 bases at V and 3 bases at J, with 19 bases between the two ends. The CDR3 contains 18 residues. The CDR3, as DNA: TGTGCCAGCAGCTTGGAATTGGCGGCAGGGACTAGTGGAAACACCATATATTTT. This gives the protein CASSLELAAGTSGNTIYF.

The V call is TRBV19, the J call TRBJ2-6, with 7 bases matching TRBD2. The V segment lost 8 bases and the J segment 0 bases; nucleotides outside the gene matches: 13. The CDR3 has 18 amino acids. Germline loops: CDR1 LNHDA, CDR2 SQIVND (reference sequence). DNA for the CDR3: TGTGCCAGTGGAGAAGGAGCGGGAATTTTCTCTGGGGCCAACGTCCTGACTTTC. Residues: CASGEGAGIFSGANVLTF.

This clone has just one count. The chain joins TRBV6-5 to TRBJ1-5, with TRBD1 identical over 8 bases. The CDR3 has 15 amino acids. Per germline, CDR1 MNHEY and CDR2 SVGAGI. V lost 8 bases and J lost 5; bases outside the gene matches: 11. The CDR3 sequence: CASLPWTGSDQPQHF. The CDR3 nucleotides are TGTGCCAGCCTTCCATGGACAGGGTCCGATCAGCCCCAGCATTTT.

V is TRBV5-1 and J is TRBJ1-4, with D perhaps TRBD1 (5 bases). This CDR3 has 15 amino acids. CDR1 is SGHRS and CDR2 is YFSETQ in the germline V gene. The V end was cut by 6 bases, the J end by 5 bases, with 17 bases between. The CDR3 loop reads CASTREGGENEKLFF. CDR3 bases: TGCGCCAGCACCCGGGAAGGAGGGGAGAATGAAAAACTGTTTTTT.

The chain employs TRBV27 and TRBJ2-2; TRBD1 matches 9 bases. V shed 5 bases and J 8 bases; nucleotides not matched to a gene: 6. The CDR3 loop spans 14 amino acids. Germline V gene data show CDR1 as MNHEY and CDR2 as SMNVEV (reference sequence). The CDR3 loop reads CASSPGQGVGELFF. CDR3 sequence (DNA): TGTGCCAGCAGTCCGGGACAGGGTGTAGGGGAGCTGTTTTTT.

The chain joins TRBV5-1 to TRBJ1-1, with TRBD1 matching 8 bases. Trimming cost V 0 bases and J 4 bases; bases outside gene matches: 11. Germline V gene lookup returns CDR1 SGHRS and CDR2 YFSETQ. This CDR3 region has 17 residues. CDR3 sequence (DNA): TGCGCCAGCAGCTTGGGTCGAACAGGGGGGAGCGGCACTGAAGCTTTCTTT. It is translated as CASSLGRTGGSGTEAFF.

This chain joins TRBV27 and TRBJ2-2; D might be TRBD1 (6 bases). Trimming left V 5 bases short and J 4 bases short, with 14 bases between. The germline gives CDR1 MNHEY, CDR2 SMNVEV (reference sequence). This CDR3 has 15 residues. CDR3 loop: CASSPPDSPTGELFF. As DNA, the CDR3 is TGTGCCAGCAGTCCCCCGGACAGCCCCACCGGGGAGCTGTTTTTT.

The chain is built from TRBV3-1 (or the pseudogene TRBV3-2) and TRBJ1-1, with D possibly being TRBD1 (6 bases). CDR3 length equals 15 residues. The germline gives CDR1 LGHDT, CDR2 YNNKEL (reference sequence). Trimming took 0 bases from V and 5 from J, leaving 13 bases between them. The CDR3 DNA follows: TGTGCCAGCAGCCAAGACCCAGGGGTGAGGACTGAAGCTTTCTTT. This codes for CASSQDPGVRTEAFF.

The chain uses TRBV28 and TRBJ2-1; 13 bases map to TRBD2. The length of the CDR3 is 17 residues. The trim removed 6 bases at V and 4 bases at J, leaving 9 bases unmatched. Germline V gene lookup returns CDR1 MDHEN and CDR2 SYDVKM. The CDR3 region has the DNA TGTGCCAGCAGCCCAGGGACTAGCGGGATCTTTTACAATGAGCAGTTCTTC. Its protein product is CASSPGTSGIFYNEQFF.

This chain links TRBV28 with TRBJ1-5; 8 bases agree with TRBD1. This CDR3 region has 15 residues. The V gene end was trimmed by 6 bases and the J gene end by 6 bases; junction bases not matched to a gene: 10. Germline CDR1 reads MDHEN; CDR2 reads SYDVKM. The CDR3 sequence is CASSLRGQGGQPQHF. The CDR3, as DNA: TGTGCCAGCAGCCTCAGAGGACAGGGCGGTCAGCCCCAGCATTTT.

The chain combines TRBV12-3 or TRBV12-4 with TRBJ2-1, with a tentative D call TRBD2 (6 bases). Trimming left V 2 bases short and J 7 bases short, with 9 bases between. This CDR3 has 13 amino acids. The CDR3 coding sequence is TGTGCCAGCAGTTTATGGGGGGAAAATGAGCAGTTCTTC. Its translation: CASSLWGENEQFF.

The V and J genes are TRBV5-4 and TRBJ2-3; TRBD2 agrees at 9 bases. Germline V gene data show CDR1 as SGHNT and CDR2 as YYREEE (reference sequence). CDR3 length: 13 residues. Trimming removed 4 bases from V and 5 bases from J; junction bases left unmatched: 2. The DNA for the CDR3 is TGTGCCAGCAGCCCGACTAGCGGAGATACGCAGTATTTT. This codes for CASSPTSGDTQYF.

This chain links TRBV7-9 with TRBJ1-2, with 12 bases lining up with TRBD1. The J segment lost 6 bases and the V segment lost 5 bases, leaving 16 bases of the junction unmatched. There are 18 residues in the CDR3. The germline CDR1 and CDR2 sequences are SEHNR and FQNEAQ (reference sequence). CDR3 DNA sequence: TGTGCCAGCAGCCGGTGGACCGGGACAGGGGGCGTTGCAGATGGCTACACCTTC. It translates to CASSRWTGTGGVADGYTF.

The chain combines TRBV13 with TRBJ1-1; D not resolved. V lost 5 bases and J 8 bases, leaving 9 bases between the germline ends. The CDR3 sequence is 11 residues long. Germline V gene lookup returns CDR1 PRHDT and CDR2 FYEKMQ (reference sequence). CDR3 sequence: CASSVQSEAFF. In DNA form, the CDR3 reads TGTGCCAGCAGCGTACAGAGCGAAGCTTTCTTT.

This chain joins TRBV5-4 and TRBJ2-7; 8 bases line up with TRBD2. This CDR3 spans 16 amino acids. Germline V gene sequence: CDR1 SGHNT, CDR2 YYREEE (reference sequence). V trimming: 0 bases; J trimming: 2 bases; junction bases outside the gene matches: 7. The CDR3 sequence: CASSLELGLATYEQYF. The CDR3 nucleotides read TGTGCCAGCAGCTTGGAGCTAGGACTAGCAACCTACGAGCAGTACTTC.

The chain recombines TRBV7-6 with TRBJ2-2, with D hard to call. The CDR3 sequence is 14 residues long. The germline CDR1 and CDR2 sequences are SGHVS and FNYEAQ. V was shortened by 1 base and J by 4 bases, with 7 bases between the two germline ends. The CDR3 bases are TGTGCCAGCAGCTTAGTTAGCTCCACCGGGGAGCTGTTTTTT. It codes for CASSLVSSTGELFF.

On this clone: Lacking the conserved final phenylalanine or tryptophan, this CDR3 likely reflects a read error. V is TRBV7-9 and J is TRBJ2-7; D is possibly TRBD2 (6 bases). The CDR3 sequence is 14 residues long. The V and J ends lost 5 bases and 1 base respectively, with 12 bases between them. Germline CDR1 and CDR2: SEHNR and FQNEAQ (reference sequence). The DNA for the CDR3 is TGTGCCAGCAGCCACCCGGGGGTTTCCTACGAGCAGTACCTC. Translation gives CASSHPGVSYEQYL.

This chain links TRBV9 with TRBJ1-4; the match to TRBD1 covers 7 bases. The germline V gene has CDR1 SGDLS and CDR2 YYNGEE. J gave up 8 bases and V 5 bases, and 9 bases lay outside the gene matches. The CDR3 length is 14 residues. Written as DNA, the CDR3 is TGTGCCAGCAGTGATGACAGGGCAGGAGAAAAACTGTTTTTT. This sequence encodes CASSDDRAGEKLFF. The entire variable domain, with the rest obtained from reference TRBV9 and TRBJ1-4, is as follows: DSGVTQTPKHLITATGQRVTLRCSPRSGDLSVYWYQQSLDQGLQFLIQYYNGEERAKGNILERFSAQQFPDLHSELNLSSLELGDSALYFCASSDDRAGEKLFFGSGTQLSVL.

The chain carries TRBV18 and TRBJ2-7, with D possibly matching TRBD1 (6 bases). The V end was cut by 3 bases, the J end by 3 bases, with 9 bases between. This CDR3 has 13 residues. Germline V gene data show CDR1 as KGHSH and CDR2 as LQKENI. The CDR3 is CASSPTDSYEQYF. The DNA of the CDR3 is TGTGCCAGCTCACCTACGGACAGCTACGAGCAGTACTTC.

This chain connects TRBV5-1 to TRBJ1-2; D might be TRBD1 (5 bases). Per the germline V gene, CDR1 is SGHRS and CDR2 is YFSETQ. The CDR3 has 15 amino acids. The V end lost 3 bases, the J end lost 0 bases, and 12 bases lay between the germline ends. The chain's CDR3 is CASSSGGTSNYGYTF. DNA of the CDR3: TGCGCCAGCAGCTCTGGGGGGACCTCTAACTATGGCTACACCTTC.

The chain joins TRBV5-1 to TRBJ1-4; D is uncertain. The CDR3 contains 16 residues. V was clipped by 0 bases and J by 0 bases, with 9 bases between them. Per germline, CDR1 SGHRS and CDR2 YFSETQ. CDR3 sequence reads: CASSLGHVATNEKLFF. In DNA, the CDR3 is TGCGCCAGCAGCTTGGGGCATGTTGCAACTAATGAAAAACTGTTTTTT.

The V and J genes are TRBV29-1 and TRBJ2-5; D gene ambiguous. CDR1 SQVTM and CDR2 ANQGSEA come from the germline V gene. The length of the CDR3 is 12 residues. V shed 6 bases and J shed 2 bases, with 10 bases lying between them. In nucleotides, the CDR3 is TGCAGCGTCCTAGAGATACAAGAGACCCAGTACTTC. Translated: CSVLEIQETQYF.

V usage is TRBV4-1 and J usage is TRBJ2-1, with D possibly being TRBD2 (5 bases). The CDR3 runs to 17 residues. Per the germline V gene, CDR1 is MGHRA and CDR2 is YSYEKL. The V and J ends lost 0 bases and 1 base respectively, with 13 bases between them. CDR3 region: CASSQDSPDYSYNEQFF. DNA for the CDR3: TGCGCCAGCAGCCAAGATAGTCCCGACTATTCCTACAATGAGCAGTTCTTC.

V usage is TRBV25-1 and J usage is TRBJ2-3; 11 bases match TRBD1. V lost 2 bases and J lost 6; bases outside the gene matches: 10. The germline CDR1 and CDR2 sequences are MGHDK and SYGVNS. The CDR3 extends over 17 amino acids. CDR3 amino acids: CASSERGPGQGADTQYF. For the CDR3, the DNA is TGTGCCAGCAGTGAACGTGGGCCCGGACAGGGGGCGGATACGCAGTATTTT. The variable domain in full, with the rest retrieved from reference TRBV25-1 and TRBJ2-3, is EADIYQTPRYLVIGTGKKITLECSQTMGHDKMYWYQQDPGMELHLIHYSYGVNSTEKGDLSSESTVSRIRTEHFPLTLESARPSHTSQYLCASSERGPGQGADTQYFGPGTRLTVL.

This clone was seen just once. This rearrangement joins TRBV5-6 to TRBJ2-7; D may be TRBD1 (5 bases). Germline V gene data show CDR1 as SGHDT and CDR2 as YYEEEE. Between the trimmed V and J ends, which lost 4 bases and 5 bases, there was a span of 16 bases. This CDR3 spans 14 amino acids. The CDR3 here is CASSLGQGRDEQYV. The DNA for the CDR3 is TGTGCCAGCAGCCTTGGACAAGGCAGGGACGAGCAGTACGTC.

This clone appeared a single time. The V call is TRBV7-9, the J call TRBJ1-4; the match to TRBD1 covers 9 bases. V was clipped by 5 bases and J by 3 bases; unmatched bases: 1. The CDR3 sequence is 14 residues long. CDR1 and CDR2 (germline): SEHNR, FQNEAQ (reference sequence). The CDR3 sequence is CASSRQGANEKLFF. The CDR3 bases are TGTGCCAGCAGCAGACAGGGGGCTAATGAAAAACTGTTTTTT.